The 32 T cell receptor beta chains below all came from one sample that was sequenced in a study of cytotoxic CD8 clonotypes in ibrutinib-treated CLL. The method was immunoSEQ multiplex PCR; TCRdb's version includes in-frame clones alone and lacks a portion of them. The profile shows 330,000 or so clones, roughly 71% of them singletons. Sample: PBMCs, taken after 36 months of ibrutinib treatment. These receptors were taken from a human donor with chronic lymphocytic leukemia.

This chain joins TRBV9 and TRBJ1-2; no firm D call. CDR3 length: 13 residues. Between the trimmed V and J ends, which lost 4 bases and 5 bases, there was a span of 12 bases. Germline V gene lookup returns CDR1 SGDLS and CDR2 YYNGEE. CDR3 protein: CASSREMGYGYTF. The CDR3 nucleotides read TGTGCCAGCAGCAGGGAGATGGGGTATGGCTACACCTTC. The full variable domain, completed using reference TRBV9 and TRBJ1-2, is DSGVTQTPKHLITATGQRVTLRCSPRSGDLSVYWYQQSLDQGLQFLIQYYNGEERAKGNILERFSAQQFPDLHSELNLSSLELGDSALYFCASSREMGYGYTFGSGTRLTVV.

V usage is TRBV18 and J usage is TRBJ2-3, with a possible D match to TRBD2 (6 bases). CDR3 length: 17 residues. The germline V gene has CDR1 KGHSH and CDR2 LQKENI. V was shortened by 1 base and J by 1 base, with 15 bases between the two germline ends. CDR3 nucleotide sequence: TGTGCCAGCTCACCACGGAAACTAGCTTTAGGCACAGATACGCAGTATTTT. This sequence encodes CASSPRKLALGTDTQYF.

This clone was picked up a small number of times. The V call is TRBV11-2, the J call TRBJ1-6; D unclear. The V gene lost 0 bases and the J gene lost 12 bases, with 15 bases spanning the gap. The CDR3 runs 15 residues. CDR1 and CDR2 from the germline V gene are SGHAT and FQNNGV. Here the CDR3 DNA reads TGTGCCAGCAGCTTAGATCGGGGTATAGTGGGACCCCTCCACTTT. This sequence encodes CASSLDRGIVGPLHF.

The chain couples TRBV5-1 to TRBJ2-1, with D maybe TRBD1 (5 bases). The ends were cut back, 10 bases at V and 1 base at J, with 15 bases in the middle. CDR1 is SGHRS, CDR2 YFSETQ, per germline. The CDR3 has 14 residues. This chain's CDR3 is CASGRTPSYNEQFF. The CDR3 DNA reads as TGCGCCTCCGGTCGGACACCTTCCTACAATGAGCAGTTCTTC.

The V call is TRBV5-6, the J call TRBJ2-5; unclear D gene. V was cut by 0 bases and J by 2 bases, with 8 bases left in between. The CDR3 loop spans 14 amino acids. CDR1 is SGHDT, CDR2 YYEEEE, per germline. The CDR3 DNA reads as TGTGCCAGCAGCTTGGCACCGTCTCAAGAGACCCAGTACTTC. Its protein is CASSLAPSQETQYF. Based on the CDR3 plus reference TRBV5-6 and TRBJ2-5, the full variable domain is DAGVTQSPTHLIKTRGQQVTLRCSPKSGHDTVSWYQQALGQGPQFIFQYYEEEERQRGNFPDRFSGHQFPNYSSELNVNALLLGDSALYLCASSLAPSQETQYFGPGTRLLVL.

This sequence joins TRBV5-1 and TRBJ1-6; a weak D match, TRBD1 (6 bases). Trimming stripped 1 base from V and 8 bases from J, with 19 bases between. CDR1 and CDR2 (germline): SGHRS, YFSETQ. The CDR3 contains 17 residues. CDR3 nucleotides: TGCGCCAGCAGCTTGTGGGGGCGGGGGTCGACGTATTCACCCCTCCACTTT. It yields the protein CASSLWGRGSTYSPLHF.

V gene TRBV5-4 combines with J gene TRBJ2-7, with TRBD2 matching over 10 bases. The CDR3 has 15 residues. Trimming removed 1 base from V and 6 bases from J; junction bases left unmatched: 7. CDR1 and CDR2 from the germline V gene are SGHNT and YYREEE (reference sequence). The DNA for the CDR3 is TGTGCCAGCAGCTTGAGGCCGGGACTAGCGTTCGAGCAGTACTTC. It encodes CASSLRPGLAFEQYF.

This chain uses TRBV7-2 with TRBJ2-3; TRBD2 agrees at 12 bases. Germline V gene lookup returns CDR1 SGHTA and CDR2 FQGNSA. CDR3 length equals 16 residues. The trim removed 1 base at V and 7 bases at J, leaving 6 bases unmatched. DNA of the CDR3: TGTGCCAGCAGCTTAGGGGCAGGACTAGCGGGGAATACGCAGTATTTT. Its protein is CASSLGAGLAGNTQYF.

This chain joins TRBV10-1 and TRBJ2-3; weak D call: TRBD2 (6 bases). With 6 bases removed from V and 3 bases from J, the gap between germline ends came to 13 bases. Germline values: CDR1 WNHNN, CDR2 SYGVQD (reference sequence). The CDR3 loop spans 14 amino acids. The CDR3 sequence: CASRPGTSTDTQYF. CDR3 sequence (DNA): TGCGCCAGCAGGCCAGGGACTTCGACAGATACGCAGTATTTT.

The genes are TRBV18 and TRBJ2-7; 8 bases are shared with TRBD1. Losses at the gene ends were 1 base for V and 6 bases for J; bases not matched to a gene: 8. CDR3 size: 15 residues. CDR1 KGHSH and CDR2 LQKENI come from the germline V gene. In DNA, the CDR3 is TGTGCCAGCTCACCACAGGGCAGGGGGCTGCTCGAGCAGTACTTC. This encodes CASSPQGRGLLEQYF.

This sequence joins TRBV5-1 and TRBJ2-1; D might be TRBD2 (6 bases). The CDR3 loop spans 17 amino acids. Trimming removed 3 bases at V and 7 bases at J, with 23 bases between. The germline V gene has CDR1 SGHRS and CDR2 YFSETQ. The CDR3 DNA follows: TGCGCCAGCAGCTCCAGTCGGGATCGCGGGATGGGTAATGAGCAGTTCTTC. Its translation is CASSSSRDRGMGNEQFF.

The V call is TRBV27, the J call TRBJ1-1, with a possible D match to TRBD1 (5 bases). This CDR3 spans 16 amino acids. Germline assignment: CDR1 MNHEY and CDR2 SMNVEV (reference sequence). V shed 2 bases and J shed 0 bases, with 13 bases lying between them. The CDR3 bases are TGTGCCAGCAGTTTAGGGGGGTACTCGGTGAACACTGAAGCTTTCTTT. It is translated as CASSLGGYSVNTEAFF.

The chain has TRBV6-1 and TRBJ1-6; no firm D call. CDR1 and CDR2 (germline): MNHNS, SASEGT. Trimming pared 3 bases from V and 8 bases from J, leaving 14 bases between. The CDR3 is 15 residues long. CDR3 in DNA: TGTGCCAGCAGTGATTCCATTGGCGGTTATTCACCCCTCCACTTT. Amino acid sequence: CASSDSIGGYSPLHF.

There are many counts of this clone. The rearrangement joins TRBV6-5 to TRBJ1-6, with D tentatively TRBD1 (5 bases). The CDR3 is made up of 15 amino acids. Germline-derived CDR1 and CDR2 are MNHEY and SVGAGI. V lost 6 bases, J lost 2 bases, and 11 bases lay in between. CDR3 bases: TGTGCCAGCAGCCCCTGGGGGGCCTATAATTCACCCCTCCACTTT. Encoded protein: CASSPWGAYNSPLHF.

The V and J genes are TRBV2 and TRBJ2-5, with unresolved D. CDR3 length: 13 residues. V was trimmed by 7 bases and J by 4 bases, leaving 13 bases between them. Per germline, CDR1 SNHLY and CDR2 FYNNEI. CDR3 sequence (DNA): TGTGCCAGCACCCGCTGGCCCCCAGAGACCCAGTACTTC. This codes for CASTRWPPETQYF.

The chain recombines TRBV2 with TRBJ1-4, with D unresolved. CDR1 SNHLY and CDR2 FYNNEI come from the germline V gene. The CDR3 loop spans 13 amino acids. V dropped 8 bases and J dropped 4 bases, with 11 bases sitting between them. The CDR3 DNA follows: TGTGCCAGCGGCCGGGCCCATAATGAAAAACTGTTTTTT. Its translation is CASGRAHNEKLFF.

This rearrangement joins TRBV7-8 to TRBJ1-2, with D possibly being TRBD1 (5 bases). The CDR3 loop spans 15 amino acids. The germline V and J ends were trimmed by 4 bases and 6 bases, with 18 bases remaining between them. CDR1 is SGHVS, CDR2 FQNEAQ, per germline. The CDR3 protein is CASSSVPSGVDGYTF. The CDR3 nucleotides are TGTGCCAGCAGCTCTGTTCCCTCGGGGGTGGATGGCTACACCTTC.

The chain recombines TRBV6-5 with TRBJ2-7, with D tentatively TRBD1 or TRBD2 (5 bases each). The CDR3 covers 12 residues. The V end was cut by 11 bases, the J end by 4 bases, with 15 bases between. The germline gives CDR1 MNHEY, CDR2 SVGAGI. DNA for the CDR3: TGTGCCTCCAGAGGGGCGGTTTACGAGCAGTACTTC. Protein product: CASRGAVYEQYF.

V and J are TRBV5-1 and TRBJ2-5; no clear D. The length of the CDR3 is 15 residues. CDR1 and CDR2 (germline): SGHRS, YFSETQ. The V and J ends lost 2 bases and 0 bases respectively, with 11 bases between them. CDR3 protein: CASSLEQPYQETQYF. CDR3 bases: TGCGCCAGCAGCTTAGAACAACCGTACCAAGAGACCCAGTACTTC.

The chain is built from TRBV7-9 and TRBJ2-7; maybe TRBD1 (5 bases). This CDR3 has 14 residues. Germline V lookup: CDR1 SEHNR, CDR2 FQNEAQ (reference sequence). Trimming cost V 4 bases and J 4 bases, with 14 bases left between them. Here the CDR3 DNA reads TGTGCCAGCAGCTCGGCAGGGCTTCCTTACGAGCAGTACTTC. It yields the protein CASSSAGLPYEQYF.

The CDR3 DNA sequence: TGTGCCAGCAGCTCACGGGGGACAGAGAGCAATCAGCCCCAGCATTTT. This translates into CASSSRGTESNQPQHF. This chain joins TRBV21-1 and TRBJ1-5; TRBD1 reflects the table's D call only, with no check against the DNA. TRBV21-1 is given as a pseudogene. The CDR3 is made up of 16 amino acids.

This clone was seen more than once but under ten times. The chain uses TRBV9 and TRBJ1-1, with no clear D. V was shortened by 3 bases and J by 1 base, with 10 bases between the two germline ends. This CDR3 contains 14 residues. The germline V gene has CDR1 SGDLS and CDR2 YYNGEE. As DNA, the CDR3 is TGTGCCAGCAGCGCCGCTGAAGCGAACACTGAAGCTTTCTTT. Translation gives CASSAAEANTEAFF.

In this sample, this clone turned up a few times. The rearrangement links TRBV11-2 to TRBJ1-4; D unclear. The germline CDR1 and CDR2 sequences are SGHAT and FQNNGV. The CDR3 runs 14 residues. V lost 3 bases and J 5 bases, leaving 10 bases between the germline ends. CDR3 coding DNA: TGTGCCAGCAGCTTGCCCGGACCCAATGAAAAACTGTTTTTT. Protein product: CASSLPGPNEKLFF.

This sequence joins TRBV10-1 and TRBJ1-1; D call uncertain. The CDR3 contains 12 residues. V lost 2 bases and J 5 bases, leaving 6 bases between the germline ends. Per the germline V gene, CDR1 is WNHNN and CDR2 is SYGVQD (reference sequence). The CDR3 is CASSETWTEAFF. The CDR3 DNA is TGCGCCAGCAGTGAGACTTGGACTGAAGCTTTCTTT.

V usage is TRBV9 and J usage is TRBJ1-2; D is uncertain. The CDR3 contains 16 residues. V lost 0 bases and J lost 8, with 20 bases in between. Germline V gene data show CDR1 as SGDLS and CDR2 as YYNGEE. The CDR3 DNA sequence: TGTGCCAGCAGCGTAGCTTCGGGTTCCTATTCGGTCGGCTACACCTTC. Encoded protein: CASSVASGSYSVGYTF.

V and J are TRBV9 and TRBJ2-6; 8 bases align to TRBD1. Germline V gene lookup returns CDR1 SGDLS and CDR2 YYNGEE. This CDR3 region has 19 residues. V lost 0 bases to trimming and J lost 0 bases; unmatched junction nucleotides: 8. In DNA, the CDR3 is TGTGCCAGCAGCGTAGATCGTCAGGGGGCTACCTCTGGGGCCAACGTCCTGACTTTC. It encodes CASSVDRQGATSGANVLTF.

This clone turned up a few times. The genes are TRBV13 and TRBJ2-7, with D unclear. The CDR3 sequence is 13 residues long. In germline, CDR1 is PRHDT, CDR2 FYEKMQ (reference sequence). V lost 0 bases and J lost 5, with 8 bases in between. The CDR3 sequence: CASSLGPYNEQYF. For the CDR3, the DNA is TGTGCCAGCAGCTTAGGCCCCTACAACGAGCAGTACTTC. The full variable domain, with the rest looked up from reference TRBV13 and TRBJ2-7, is AAGVIQSPRHLIKEKRETATLKCYPIPRHDTVYWYQQGPGQDPQFLISFYEKMQSDKGSIPDRFSAQQFSDYHSELNMSSLELGDSALYFCASSLGPYNEQYFGPGTRLTVT.

This clone was counted only a few times. The gene calls are TRBV9 and TRBJ1-2; perhaps TRBD1 as D (6 bases). V lost 1 base, J lost 6 bases, and 10 bases lay in between. Germline CDR1 SGDLS, CDR2 YYNGEE. This CDR3 region has 13 residues. CDR3 protein: CASSVLRGHGYTF. CDR3 sequence (DNA): TGTGCCAGCAGCGTACTCAGGGGCCATGGCTACACCTTC.

J is TRBJ2-7 and V is TRBV5-4, with D unresolved. The V and J ends lost 2 bases and 2 bases respectively, with 14 bases between them. CDR3 length equals 15 residues. Germline V gives CDR1 SGHNT, CDR2 YYREEE (reference sequence). The DNA of the CDR3 is TGTGCCAGCAGCTTTACCCTAGGGCCAGCCTACGAGCAGTACTTC. Its translation is CASSFTLGPAYEQYF.

V is TRBV6-5 and J is TRBJ2-5; 7 bases align to TRBD1. V lost 3 bases, J lost 2 bases, and 3 bases stayed unmatched. The CDR3 sequence is 14 residues long. The V gene's germline CDR1 is MNHEY and CDR2 SVGAGI. The DNA of the CDR3 is TGTGCCAGCAGTTATAGGGACAGACAAGAGACCCAGTACTTC. This sequence encodes CASSYRDRQETQYF.

This clone was found once. Within the sample, other DNA sequences also encode this same CDR3. This chain connects TRBV29-1 to TRBJ1-4; 7 positions agree with TRBD1. The CDR3 is made up of 13 amino acids. The V segment lost 4 bases and the J segment 3 bases; nucleotides outside the gene matches: 2. Germline loops: CDR1 SQVTM, CDR2 ANQGSEA. Here the CDR3 DNA reads TGCAGCGTTGGGACAGGTGCTAATGAAAAACTGTTTTTT. Amino acids: CSVGTGANEKLFF.

This clone occurred once. The rearrangement joins TRBV6-6 to TRBJ2-3, with TRBD1 matching 10 bases. The CDR3 runs 14 residues. Trimming took 5 bases from V and 4 from J; bases not matched to a gene: 3. The germline V gene has CDR1 MNHNY and CDR2 SVGAGI (reference sequence). In DNA form, the CDR3 reads TGTGCCAGCAGTCCCGGGACAGGGGCAGATACGCAGTATTTT. This translates into CASSPGTGADTQYF.